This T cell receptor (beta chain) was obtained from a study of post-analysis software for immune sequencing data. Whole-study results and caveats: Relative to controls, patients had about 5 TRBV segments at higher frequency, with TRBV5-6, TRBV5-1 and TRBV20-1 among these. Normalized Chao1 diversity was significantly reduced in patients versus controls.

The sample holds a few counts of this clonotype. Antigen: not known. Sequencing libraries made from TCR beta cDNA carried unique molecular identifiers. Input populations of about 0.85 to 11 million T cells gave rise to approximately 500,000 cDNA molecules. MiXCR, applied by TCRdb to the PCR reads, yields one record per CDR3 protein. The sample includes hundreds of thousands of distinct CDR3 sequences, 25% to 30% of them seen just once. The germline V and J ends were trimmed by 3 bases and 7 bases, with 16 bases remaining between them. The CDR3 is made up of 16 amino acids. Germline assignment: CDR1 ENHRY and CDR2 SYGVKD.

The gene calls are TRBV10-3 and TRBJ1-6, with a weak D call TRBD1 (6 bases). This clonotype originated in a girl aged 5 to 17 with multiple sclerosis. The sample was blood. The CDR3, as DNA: TGTGCCATCAGTGACGGTGGGGGGCGCCTAAATTCACCCCTCCACTTT. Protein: CAISDGGGRLNSPLHF.